A selection of T cell receptor beta chains follows, all from one sample in a study of T-cell memory formation after mild COVID-19. MiXCR, run by TCRdb on the 5' RACE reads, gives a single entry per CDR3 protein. The data contain almost 350,000 distinct CDR3 sequences, about 20% of them seen just once; the ten biggest clones take up around 23%. The sample comprised PBMCs or a T cell subset sorted from them (not recorded which). These receptors were obtained from a man aged 18 to 29 who had mild COVID-19 (a few samples of this study predate the infection). Cell type and time point are not known. CDR3s include the opening cysteine and the closing phenylalanine or tryptophan. Fields, in order: J gene, clone size, D gene, V gene, CDR3 DNA, CDR3 protein. The D gene is left open where the match is weak. Only some rows state a clone size, as once, few, many or a class for expanded clones.

j_gene: TRBJ2-1
abundance: few
d_gene: TRBD1
v_gene: TRBV20-1
CDR3nt: TGCAGTGCTAGAGCTTCCGGGACAGGGGGCGAGTGGATTGTCTACAATGAGCAGTTCTTC
CDR3aa: CSARASGTGGEWIVYNEQFF

j_gene: TRBJ1-2
abundance: -
d_gene: -
v_gene: TRBV2
CDR3nt: TGTGCCAGCGGGCAGGAGGCAAGGGAGGGCTACACCTTC
CDR3aa: CASGQEAREGYTF

j_gene: TRBJ1-1
abundance: -
d_gene: -
v_gene: TRBV10-3
CDR3nt: TGTGCCATCAGAGGGACATCGAACACTGAAGCTTTCTTT
CDR3aa: CAIRGTSNTEAFF

j_gene: TRBJ1-1
abundance: -
d_gene: -
v_gene: TRBV5-1
CDR3nt: TGCGCCAGCTATCCATTCCCTGGGGTGACTGAAGCTTTCTTT
CDR3aa: CASYPFPGVTEAFF

j_gene: TRBJ2-3
abundance: few
d_gene: -
v_gene: TRBV20-1
CDR3nt: TGCAGTGCCCCCGTCCCCGGAACAGATACGCAGTATTTT
CDR3aa: CSAPVPGTDTQYF

j_gene: TRBJ2-5
abundance: few
d_gene: -
v_gene: TRBV5-5
CDR3nt: TGTGCCAGCAGCTTGGGACAACCGGAGACCCAGTACTTC
CDR3aa: CASSLGQPETQYF

j_gene: TRBJ2-7
abundance: -
d_gene: TRBD2
v_gene: TRBV7-3
CDR3nt: TGTGCCAGCAGCGCTACCGGGGGGGCCTACGAGCAGTACTTC
CDR3aa: CASSATGGAYEQYF

j_gene: TRBJ1-2
abundance: few
d_gene: -
v_gene: TRBV4-3
CDR3nt: TGCGCCAGCAGCCAAGAATGGTCGCCAAACTCTAACTATGGCTACACCTTC
CDR3aa: CASSQEWSPNSNYGYTF

j_gene: TRBJ1-1
abundance: -
d_gene: TRBD1
v_gene: TRBV18
CDR3nt: TGTGCCAGCTCACCCCTGACAGGGCCCGACACTGAAGCTTTCTTT
CDR3aa: CASSPLTGPDTEAFF

j_gene: TRBJ1-1
abundance: many
d_gene: -
v_gene: TRBV5-1
CDR3nt: TGCGCCAGCAGCTTGAATGGGGGCTCAGAAACTGAAGCTTTCTTT
CDR3aa: CASSLNGGSETEAFF